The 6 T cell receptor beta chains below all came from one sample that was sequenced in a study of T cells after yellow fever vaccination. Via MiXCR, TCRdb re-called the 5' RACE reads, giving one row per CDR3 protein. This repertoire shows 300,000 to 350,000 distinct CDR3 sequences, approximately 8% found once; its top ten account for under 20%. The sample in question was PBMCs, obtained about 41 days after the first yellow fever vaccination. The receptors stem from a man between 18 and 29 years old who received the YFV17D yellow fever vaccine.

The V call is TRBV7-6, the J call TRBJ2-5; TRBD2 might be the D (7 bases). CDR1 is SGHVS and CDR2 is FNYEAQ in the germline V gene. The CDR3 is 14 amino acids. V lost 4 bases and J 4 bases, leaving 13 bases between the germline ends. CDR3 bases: TGTGCCAGCAGCTACCCCGCGGGGGCAGAGACCCAGTACTTC. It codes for CASSYPAGAETQYF.

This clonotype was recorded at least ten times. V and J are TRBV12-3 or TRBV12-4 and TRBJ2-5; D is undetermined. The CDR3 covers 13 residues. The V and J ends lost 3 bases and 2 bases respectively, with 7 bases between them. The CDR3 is CASSFLGQETQYF. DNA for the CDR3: TGTGCCAGCAGTTTCTTGGGTCAAGAGACCCAGTACTTC.

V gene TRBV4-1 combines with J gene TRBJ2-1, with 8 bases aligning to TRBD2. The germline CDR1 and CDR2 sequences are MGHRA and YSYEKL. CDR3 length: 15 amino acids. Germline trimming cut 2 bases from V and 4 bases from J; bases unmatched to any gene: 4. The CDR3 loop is CASSQRLAGYNEQFF. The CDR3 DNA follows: TGCGCCAGCAGCCAAAGGCTAGCGGGTTACAATGAGCAGTTCTTC.

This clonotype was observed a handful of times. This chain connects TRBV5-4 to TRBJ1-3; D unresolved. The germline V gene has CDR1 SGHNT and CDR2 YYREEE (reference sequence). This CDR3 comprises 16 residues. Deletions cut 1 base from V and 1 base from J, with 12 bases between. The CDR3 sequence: CASSLKGSRSGNTIYF. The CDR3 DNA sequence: TGTGCCAGCAGCTTGAAAGGGAGTCGATCTGGAAACACCATATATTTT.

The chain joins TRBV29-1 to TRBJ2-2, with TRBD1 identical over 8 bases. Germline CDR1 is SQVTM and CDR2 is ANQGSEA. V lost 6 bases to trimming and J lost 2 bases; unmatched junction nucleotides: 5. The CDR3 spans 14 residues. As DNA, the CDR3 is TGCAGCGTGACAGGGGAAATCAACACCGGGGAGCTGTTTTTT. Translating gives CSVTGEINTGELFF.

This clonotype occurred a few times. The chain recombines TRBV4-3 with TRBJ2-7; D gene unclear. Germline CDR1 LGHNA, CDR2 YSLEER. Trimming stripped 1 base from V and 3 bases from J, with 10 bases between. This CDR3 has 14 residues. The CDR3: CASSQVVQVYEQYF. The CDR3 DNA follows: TGCGCCAGCAGCCAAGTAGTGCAGGTCTACGAGCAGTACTTC.